This T cell receptor beta chain was captured by sequencing in a study of CD8 T cells in ankylosing spondylitis. Study-wide results and caveats: Clones linked to disease were reported to show significant enrichment in matched ankylosing spondylitis synovial fluid. Typical of ankylosing spondylitis blood, it appeared, was a TCR beta motif of 7 or 8 highly homologous variants.

This clonotype has just a few counts. The antigen is not known. With molecular barcodes, quantitative 5'-RACE was used to make the TCR beta libraries. Each CDR3 protein gets one entry after TCRdb re-called the 5' RACE reads with MiXCR. This repertoire shows a few hundred thousand distinct CDR3 sequences, approximately 20% found once; its top ten account for about 15%. J was trimmed by 4 bases and V by 5 bases; bases with no gene match: 7. The CDR3 consists of 14 residues. Germline V gene lookup returns CDR1 MNHNS and CDR2 SASEGT. The genes are TRBV6-1 and TRBJ1-2, with 7 nucleotides matching TRBD1. Sequenced: blood, either unsorted or a sorted T cell fraction (not recorded which). This receptor was identified in a male donor with ankylosing spondylitis. The CDR3 loop reads CASSRQGVIYGYTF. CDR3 coding DNA: TGTGCCAGCAGTAGGCAGGGGGTGATCTATGGCTACACCTTC.